These 9 T cell receptor beta chains were sequenced from one sample in a study of blood T cell repertoires in COVID-19. The assay was immunoSEQ multiplex PCR, and TCRdb's table has in-frame clones only and misses some. The sample holds 120,000 or so clones, less than 85% seen once. Sequencing was performed on peripheral blood. The receptor source for this set is a man aged 45 to 65 with acute or convalescent COVID-19.

J is TRBJ2-3 and V is TRBV6-5; TRBD2 might be the D (5 bases). The germline V gene has CDR1 MNHEY and CDR2 SVGAGI. The CDR3 totals 13 residues. Trimming took off 8 bases at V and 2 bases at J, with 11 bases between the two ends. CDR3 bases: TGTGCCAGCTGCGGCGGGCCCACAGATACGCAGTATTTT. As protein: CASCGGPTDTQYF.

V and J are TRBV13 and TRBJ1-2, with 10 bases identical to TRBD1. With 5 bases clipped from V and 8 bases from J, the junction kept 5 bases outside the gene matches. Germline-derived CDR1 and CDR2 are PRHDT and FYEKMQ (reference sequence). The CDR3 runs 13 residues. CDR3 nucleotide sequence: TGTGCCAGCAGCATGACAGGGGGCGAGGGCTACACCTTC. Protein product: CASSMTGGEGYTF.

This chain joins TRBV7-9 and TRBJ2-1; TRBD2 matches 12 bases. The ends lost 3 bases at V and 7 bases at J; junction bases unmatched: 7. Looked up from germline, CDR1 is SEHNR and CDR2 is FQNEAQ (reference sequence). This CDR3 is built from 16 residues. CDR3 coding DNA: TGTGCCAGCAGCTTTGCTAGCGGGGGGGCCTTGAATGAGCAGTTCTTC. This encodes CASSFASGGALNEQFF.

The J gene is TRBJ2-7, the V gene TRBV18; TRBD1 aligns across 7 bases. The CDR3 spans 16 residues. Germline CDR1 and CDR2: KGHSH and LQKENI. Unmatched junction bases numbered 8, after V lost 1 base and J lost 2 bases. CDR3 DNA sequence: TGTGCCAGCTCACCACGATTGACAGGGCAGGCCTACGAGCAGTACTTC. It is translated as CASSPRLTGQAYEQYF.

This sequence joins TRBV11-2 and TRBJ1-4; TRBD1 is a possible D gene (6 bases). The CDR3 contains 13 residues. Trimming took off 4 bases at V and 7 bases at J, with 10 bases between the two ends. Germline V gene data show CDR1 as SGHAT and CDR2 as FQNNGV. The DNA for the CDR3 is TGTGCCAGCAGCTCATACAGGGCTGAAAAACTGTTTTTT. Its protein is CASSSYRAEKLFF.

V is TRBV5-1 and J is TRBJ2-2; 11 bases fit TRBD1. The germline V gene encodes CDR1 SGHRS and CDR2 YFSETQ. Trimming removed 4 bases from V and 4 bases from J; junction bases left unmatched: 3. CDR3 length equals 15 residues. The CDR3 here is CASSLGTGGTGELFF. In DNA, the CDR3 is TGCGCCAGCAGCCTGGGGACAGGGGGCACCGGGGAGCTGTTTTTT.

This sequence joins TRBV18 and TRBJ2-3, with 9 bases lining up with TRBD1. Looked up from germline, CDR1 is KGHSH and CDR2 is LQKENI. The CDR3 extends over 16 amino acids. The V and J ends lost 3 bases and 1 base, in that order; junction bases with no gene match: 5. The CDR3: CASSPGTGSGTDTQYF. CDR3 nucleotide sequence: TGTGCCAGCTCACCCGGGACAGGGTCCGGCACAGATACGCAGTATTTT.

CDR3 nucleotide sequence: TGTGCCATCAGTGAGTCACGACCAGACAGGCGGAGGGAGACCCAGTACTTC. Protein product: CAISESRPDRRRETQYF. V gene TRBV10-3 combines with J gene TRBJ2-5; possibly TRBD1 for D (6 bases). The CDR3 totals 17 residues. V was shortened by 0 bases and J by 5 bases, with 19 bases between the two germline ends. Germline V CDR1 and CDR2: ENHRY, SYGVKD.

The chain uses TRBV7-9 and TRBJ2-5; unclear D gene. V was cut by 4 bases and J by 5 bases, with 8 bases left in between. CDR1 is SEHNR, CDR2 FQNEAQ, per germline (reference sequence). The CDR3 extends over 12 amino acids. CDR3 coding DNA: TGTGCCAGCAGCTCAATCGAGGAGACCCAGTACTTC. This gives the protein CASSSIEETQYF.